The next 9 T cell receptor beta chains were all read from a single sample in a study of T cells expressing NK-cell markers. TCRdb re-called the 5' RACE reads and shows each CDR3 protein once, DNA omitted. The sample table sets out some 600,000 distinct CDR3 sequences. Input material: blood T cells: a sorted CD56 or NKG2C T cell subset, CD4+ or CD8+ T cells, or bulk PBMC T cells (not recorded which). All receptors come from a man between 18 and 35 years old in good health.

The chain has TRBV4-3 and TRBJ2-3; TCRdb names TRBD1, which stays unverified in the absence of DNA. CDR1 is LGHNA and CDR2 is YSLEER in the germline V gene. This CDR3 has 15 amino acids. The CDR3: CASSQETGLARSQYF.

This sequence joins TRBV28 and TRBJ2-1; the TCRdb D gene call, TRBD2, has no DNA to confirm it. The V gene's germline CDR1 is MDHEN and CDR2 SYDVKM. The CDR3 contains 13 residues. CDR3: CASSGGLVAEQFF.

V and J are TRBV20-1 and TRBJ2-2; checking the TCRdb D call of TRBD2 is not possible without DNA. Germline V gives CDR1 DFQATT, CDR2 SNEGSKA (reference sequence). This CDR3 spans 14 amino acids. The CDR3 protein is CSALRALDGGELFF.

V gene TRBV7-6 combines with J gene TRBJ2-5; there is no DNA to check the TCRdb D call of TRBD2. CDR3 length equals 16 residues. Germline V lookup: CDR1 SGHVS, CDR2 FNYEAQ. The CDR3 region is CASSFQLAGGAETQYF.

The gene calls are TRBV27 and TRBJ1-6. From germline, CDR1 is MNHEY and CDR2 SMNVEV (reference sequence). This CDR3 region has 14 residues. CDR3 residues: CASSGGSYNSPLHF.

J is TRBJ1-2 and V is TRBV20-1; the D call from TCRdb, TRBD1, cannot be confirmed without DNA. CDR1 and CDR2 from the germline V gene are DFQATT and SNEGSKA (reference sequence). The length of the CDR3 is 15 residues. The CDR3: CSARTNAGGAGGYTF.

J is TRBJ2-1 and V is TRBV12-3 or TRBV12-4. This CDR3 comprises 11 residues. This CDR3 is CASTSAHEQFF.

The rearrangement uses TRBV20-1 and TRBJ1-5; absent DNA, TCRdb's TRBD1 call cannot be checked. CDR1 is DFQATT, CDR2 SNEGSKA, per germline (reference sequence). The CDR3 totals 14 residues. CDR3: CSVRTGKEGQPQHF.

The chain has TRBV2 and TRBJ2-3; TCRdb names TRBD1, which stays unverified in the absence of DNA. Germline lookup yields CDR1 SNHLY and CDR2 FYNNEI. This CDR3 region has 13 residues. The CDR3 protein is CASKGGGTDTQYF. Full variable domain (outside the CDR3, taken from reference TRBV2 and TRBJ2-3): EPEVTQTPSHQVTQMGQEVILRCVPISNHLYFYWYRQILGQKVEFLVSFYNNEISEKSEIFDDQFSVERPDGSNFTLKIRSTKLEDSAMYFCASKGGGTDTQYFGPGTRLTVL.